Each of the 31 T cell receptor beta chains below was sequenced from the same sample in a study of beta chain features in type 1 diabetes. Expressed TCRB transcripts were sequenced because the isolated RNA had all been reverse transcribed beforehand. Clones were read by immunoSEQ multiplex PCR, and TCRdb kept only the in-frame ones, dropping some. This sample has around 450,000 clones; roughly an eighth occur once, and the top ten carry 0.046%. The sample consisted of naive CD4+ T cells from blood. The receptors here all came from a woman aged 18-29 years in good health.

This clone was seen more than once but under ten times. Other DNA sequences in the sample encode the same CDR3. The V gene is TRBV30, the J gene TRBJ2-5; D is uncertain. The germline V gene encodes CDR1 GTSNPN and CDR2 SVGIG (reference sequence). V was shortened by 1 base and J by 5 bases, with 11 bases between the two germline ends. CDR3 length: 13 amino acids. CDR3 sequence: CAWSGGPGETQYF. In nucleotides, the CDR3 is TGTGCCTGGAGTGGTGGCCCCGGGGAGACCCAGTACTTC.

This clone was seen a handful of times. The CDR3 sequence: CASTSNNEQFF. The CDR3 nucleotides read TGTGCCAGCACTTCTAACAATGAGCAGTTCTTC. The chain recombines TRBV28 with TRBJ2-1; D call uncertain. The CDR3 extends over 11 amino acids. Germline V gene data show CDR1 as MDHEN and CDR2 as SYDVKM. V was shortened by 7 bases and J by 5 bases, with 6 bases between the two germline ends.

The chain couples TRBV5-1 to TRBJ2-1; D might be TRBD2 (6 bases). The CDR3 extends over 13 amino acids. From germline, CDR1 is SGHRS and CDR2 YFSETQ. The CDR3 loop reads CATSGPGRNEQFF. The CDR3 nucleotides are TGCGCTACCAGCGGGCCAGGGAGGAATGAGCAGTTCTTC. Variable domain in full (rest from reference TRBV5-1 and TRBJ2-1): KAGVTQTPRYLIKTRGQQVTLSCSPISGHRSVSWYQQTPGQGLQFLFEYFSETQRNKGNFPGRFSGRQFSNSRSEMNVSTLELGDSALYLCATSGPGRNEQFFGPGTRLTVL.

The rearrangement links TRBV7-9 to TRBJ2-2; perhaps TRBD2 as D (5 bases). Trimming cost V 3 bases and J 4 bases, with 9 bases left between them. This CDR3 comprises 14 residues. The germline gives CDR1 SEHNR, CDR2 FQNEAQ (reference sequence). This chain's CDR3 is CASSFSDGTGELFF. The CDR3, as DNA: TGTGCCAGCAGCTTTAGCGACGGCACCGGGGAGCTGTTTTTT.

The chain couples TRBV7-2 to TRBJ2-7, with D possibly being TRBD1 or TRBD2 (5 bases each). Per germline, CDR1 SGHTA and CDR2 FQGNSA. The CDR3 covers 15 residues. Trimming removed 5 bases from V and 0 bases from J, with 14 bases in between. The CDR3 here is CASSLRGGFSYEQYF. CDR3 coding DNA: TGTGCCAGCAGCCTTCGGGGCGGGTTCTCCTACGAGCAGTACTTC.

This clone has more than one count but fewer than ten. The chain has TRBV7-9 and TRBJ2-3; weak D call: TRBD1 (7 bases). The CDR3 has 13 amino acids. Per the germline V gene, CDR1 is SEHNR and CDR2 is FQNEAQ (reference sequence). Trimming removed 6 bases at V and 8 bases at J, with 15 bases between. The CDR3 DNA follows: TGTGCCAGCAGGTGGCGACAGGGAGGTACGCAGTATTTT. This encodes CASRWRQGGTQYF.

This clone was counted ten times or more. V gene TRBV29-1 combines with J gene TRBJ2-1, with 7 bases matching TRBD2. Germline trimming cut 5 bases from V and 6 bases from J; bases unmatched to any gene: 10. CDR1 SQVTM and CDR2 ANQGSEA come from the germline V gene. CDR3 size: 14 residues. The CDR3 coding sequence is TGCAGCGTTAGGGCGGGAGAAGGATTCAATGAGCAGTTCTTC. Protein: CSVRAGEGFNEQFF.

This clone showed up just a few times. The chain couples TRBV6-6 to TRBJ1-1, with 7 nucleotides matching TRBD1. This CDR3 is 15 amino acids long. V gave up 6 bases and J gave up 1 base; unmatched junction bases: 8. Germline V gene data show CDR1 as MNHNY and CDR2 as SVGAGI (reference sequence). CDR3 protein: CASRNLGGSNTEAFF. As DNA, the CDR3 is TGTGCCAGCAGGAATCTAGGGGGCTCGAACACTGAAGCTTTCTTT.

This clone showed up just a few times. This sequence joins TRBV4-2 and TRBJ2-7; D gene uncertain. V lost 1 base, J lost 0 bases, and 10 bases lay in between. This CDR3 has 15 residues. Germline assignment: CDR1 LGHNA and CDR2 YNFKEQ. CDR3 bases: TGTGCCAGCAGCCAAGGGTGGCGAAACTCCTACGAGCAGTACGTC. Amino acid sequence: CASSQGWRNSYEQYV.

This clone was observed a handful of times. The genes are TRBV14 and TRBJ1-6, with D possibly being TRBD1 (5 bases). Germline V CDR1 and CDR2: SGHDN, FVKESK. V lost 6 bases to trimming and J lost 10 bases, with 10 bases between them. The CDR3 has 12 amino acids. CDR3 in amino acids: CASRGAGSPLHF. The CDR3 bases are TGTGCCAGCAGAGGGGCTGGGTCACCCCTCCACTTT.

DNA of the CDR3: TGTGCCAGCAGGGAAGAGGGACGGACAGATACGCAGTATTTT. Protein: CASREEGRTDTQYF. The chain has TRBV28 and TRBJ2-3; D could derive from TRBD1 or TRBD2 (5 bases each). The germline V gene has CDR1 MDHEN and CDR2 SYDVKM. V was pared by 6 bases and J by 3 bases, with 13 bases between. This CDR3 spans 14 amino acids.

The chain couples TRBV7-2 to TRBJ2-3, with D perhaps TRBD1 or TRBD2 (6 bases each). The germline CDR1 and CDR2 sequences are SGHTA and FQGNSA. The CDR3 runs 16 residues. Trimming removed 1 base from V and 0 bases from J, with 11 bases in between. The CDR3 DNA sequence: TGTGCCAGCAGCTTAGATAGGGGGGCCAGCACAGATACGCAGTATTTT. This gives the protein CASSLDRGASTDTQYF.

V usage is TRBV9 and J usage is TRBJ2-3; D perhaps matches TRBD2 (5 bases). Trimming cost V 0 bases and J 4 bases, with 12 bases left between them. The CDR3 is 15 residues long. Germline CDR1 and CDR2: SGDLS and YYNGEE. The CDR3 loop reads CASSVAGVPPDTQYF. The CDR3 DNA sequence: TGTGCCAGCAGCGTAGCCGGGGTTCCTCCAGATACGCAGTATTTT.

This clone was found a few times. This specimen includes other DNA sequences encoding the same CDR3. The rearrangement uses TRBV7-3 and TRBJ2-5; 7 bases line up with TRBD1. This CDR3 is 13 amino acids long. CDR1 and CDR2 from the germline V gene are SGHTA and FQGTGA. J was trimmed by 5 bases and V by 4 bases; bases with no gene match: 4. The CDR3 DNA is TGTGCCAGCAGCTCAGGGGGACGGGAGACCCAGTACTTC. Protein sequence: CASSSGGRETQYF.

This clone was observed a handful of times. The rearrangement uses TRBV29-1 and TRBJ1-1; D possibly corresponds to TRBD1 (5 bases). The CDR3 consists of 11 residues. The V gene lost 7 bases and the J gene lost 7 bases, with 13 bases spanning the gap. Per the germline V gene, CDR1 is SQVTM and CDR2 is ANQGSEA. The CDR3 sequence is CSALGRLEAFF. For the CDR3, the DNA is TGCAGCGCCTTGGGACGGCTTGAAGCTTTCTTT.

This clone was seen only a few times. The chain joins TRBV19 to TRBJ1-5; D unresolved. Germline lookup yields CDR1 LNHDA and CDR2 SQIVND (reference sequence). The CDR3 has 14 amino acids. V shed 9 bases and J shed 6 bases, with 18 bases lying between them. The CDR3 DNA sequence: TGTGCCAGCACGGACCGATTTGGCGGTCAGCCCCAGCATTTT. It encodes CASTDRFGGQPQHF.

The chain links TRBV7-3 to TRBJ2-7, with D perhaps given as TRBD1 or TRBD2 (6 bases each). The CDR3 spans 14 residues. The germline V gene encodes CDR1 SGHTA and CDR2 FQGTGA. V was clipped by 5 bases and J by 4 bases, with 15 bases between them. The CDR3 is CASSPQGGRYEQYF. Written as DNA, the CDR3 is TGTGCCAGCAGCCCCCAAGGGGGGAGGTACGAGCAGTACTTC.

For the CDR3, the DNA is TGTGCCAGCAGCGCCAGGACAGGGAGGGATGGCTACACCTTC. Its translation: CASSARTGRDGYTF. This chain connects TRBV9 to TRBJ1-2; 8 bases map to TRBD1. Germline lookup yields CDR1 SGDLS and CDR2 YYNGEE. The CDR3 loop spans 14 amino acids. Trimming took 3 bases from V and 6 from J; bases not matched to a gene: 7.

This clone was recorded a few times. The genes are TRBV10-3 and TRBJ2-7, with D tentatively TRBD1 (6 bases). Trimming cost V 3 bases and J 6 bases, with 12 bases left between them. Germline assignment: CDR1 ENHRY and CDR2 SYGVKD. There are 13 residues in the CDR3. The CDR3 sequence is CAISDKTGTEQYV. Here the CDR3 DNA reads TGTGCCATCAGTGATAAGACAGGAACCGAGCAGTACGTC.

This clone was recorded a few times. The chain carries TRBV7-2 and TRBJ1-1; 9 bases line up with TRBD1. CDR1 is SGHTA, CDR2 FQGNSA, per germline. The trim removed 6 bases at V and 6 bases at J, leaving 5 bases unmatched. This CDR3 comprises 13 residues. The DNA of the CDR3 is TGTGCCAGCAGAAACAGACAGGGGGCTGAAGCTTTCTTT. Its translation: CASRNRQGAEAFF.

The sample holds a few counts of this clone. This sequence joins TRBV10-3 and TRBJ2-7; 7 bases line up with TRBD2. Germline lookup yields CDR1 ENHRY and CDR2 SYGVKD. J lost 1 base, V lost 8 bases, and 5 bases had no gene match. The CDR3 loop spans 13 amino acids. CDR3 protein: CAIGRDPSYEQYV. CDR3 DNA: TGTGCCATCGGGAGGGACCCGTCCTACGAGCAGTACGTC.

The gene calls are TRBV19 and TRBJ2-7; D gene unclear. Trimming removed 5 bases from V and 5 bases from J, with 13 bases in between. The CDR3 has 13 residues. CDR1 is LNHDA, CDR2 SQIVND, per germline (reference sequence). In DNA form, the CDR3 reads TGTGCCAGTAGTCAAAGTCGGGTGGACGAGCAGTACGTC. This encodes CASSQSRVDEQYV.

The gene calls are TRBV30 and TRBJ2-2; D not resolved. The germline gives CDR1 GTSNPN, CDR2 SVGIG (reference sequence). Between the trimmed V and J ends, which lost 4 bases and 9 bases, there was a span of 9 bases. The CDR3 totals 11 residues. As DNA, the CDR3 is TGTGCCTGGAATCGGCCTCGGGAGCTGTTTTTT. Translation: CAWNRPRELFF.

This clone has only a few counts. CDR3 sequence (DNA): TGTGCCAGCAGTGATTCGGGTAGGGGAGGAAGCTCTGGAAACACCATATATTTT. It yields the protein CASSDSGRGGSSGNTIYF. The chain carries TRBV25-1 and TRBJ1-3, with a tentative D call TRBD1 (5 bases). Per the germline V gene, CDR1 is MGHDK and CDR2 is SYGVNS. Trimming cost V 3 bases and J 0 bases, with 18 bases left between them. The CDR3 totals 18 residues. The full variable domain, rest sourced from reference TRBV25-1 and TRBJ1-3, is EADIYQTPRYLVIGTGKKITLECSQTMGHDKMYWYQQDPGMELHLIHYSYGVNSTEKGDLSSESTVSRIRTEHFPLTLESARPSHTSQYLCASSDSGRGGSSGNTIYFGEGSWLTVV.

The CDR3 loop reads CASSQERNYGYTF. CDR3 DNA sequence: TGTGCCAGTAGTCAGGAAAGGAACTATGGCTACACCTTC. This sequence joins TRBV19 and TRBJ1-2; D gene unclear. Trimming cost V 5 bases and J 2 bases, with 9 bases left between them. The CDR3 totals 13 residues. Germline values: CDR1 LNHDA, CDR2 SQIVND (reference sequence).

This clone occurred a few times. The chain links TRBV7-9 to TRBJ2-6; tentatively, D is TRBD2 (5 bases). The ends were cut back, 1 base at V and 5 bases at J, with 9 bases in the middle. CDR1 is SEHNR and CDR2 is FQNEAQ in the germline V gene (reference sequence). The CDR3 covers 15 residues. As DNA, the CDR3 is TGTGCCAGCAGCTTAGAAGCGGAGCGGGCCAACGTCCTGACTTTC. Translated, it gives CASSLEAERANVLTF.

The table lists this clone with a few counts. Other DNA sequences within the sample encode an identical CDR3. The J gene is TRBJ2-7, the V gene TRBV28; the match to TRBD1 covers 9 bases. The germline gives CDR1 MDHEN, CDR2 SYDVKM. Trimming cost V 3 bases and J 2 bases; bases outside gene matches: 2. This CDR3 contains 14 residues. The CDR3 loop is CASSFGDRAYEQYV. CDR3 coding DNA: TGTGCCAGCAGTTTTGGGGACAGGGCCTACGAGCAGTACGTC.

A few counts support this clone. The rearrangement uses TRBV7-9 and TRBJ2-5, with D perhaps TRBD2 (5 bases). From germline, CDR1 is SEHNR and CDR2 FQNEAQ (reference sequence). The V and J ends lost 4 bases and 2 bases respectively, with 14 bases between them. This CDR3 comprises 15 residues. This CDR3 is CASSYGRGQQETQYF. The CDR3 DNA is TGTGCCAGCAGCTACGGTCGCGGGCAACAAGAGACCCAGTACTTC.

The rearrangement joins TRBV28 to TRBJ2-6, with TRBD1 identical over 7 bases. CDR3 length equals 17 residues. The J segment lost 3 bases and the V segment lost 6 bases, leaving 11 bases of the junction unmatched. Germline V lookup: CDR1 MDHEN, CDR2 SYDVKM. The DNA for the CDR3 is TGTGCCAGCAGCCGACGGACAGGATTAATTGGGGCCAACGTCCTGACTTTC. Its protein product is CASSRRTGLIGANVLTF.

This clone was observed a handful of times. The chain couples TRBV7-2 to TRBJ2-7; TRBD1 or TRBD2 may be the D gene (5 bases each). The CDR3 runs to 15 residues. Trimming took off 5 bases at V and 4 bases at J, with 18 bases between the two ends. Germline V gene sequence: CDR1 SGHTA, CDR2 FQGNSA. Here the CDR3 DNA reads TGTGCCAGCAGCGTCGGGGCAGGGAATATTTACGAGCAGTACGTC. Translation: CASSVGAGNIYEQYV.

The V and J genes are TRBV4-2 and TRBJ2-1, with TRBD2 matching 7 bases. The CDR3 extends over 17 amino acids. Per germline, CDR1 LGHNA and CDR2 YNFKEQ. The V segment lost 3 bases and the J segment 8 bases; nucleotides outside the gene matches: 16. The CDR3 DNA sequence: TGTGCCAGCAGCCAGGCCCCGGGAGGTAGTAGCAGCGATGAGCAGTTCTTC. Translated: CASSQAPGGSSSDEQFF.